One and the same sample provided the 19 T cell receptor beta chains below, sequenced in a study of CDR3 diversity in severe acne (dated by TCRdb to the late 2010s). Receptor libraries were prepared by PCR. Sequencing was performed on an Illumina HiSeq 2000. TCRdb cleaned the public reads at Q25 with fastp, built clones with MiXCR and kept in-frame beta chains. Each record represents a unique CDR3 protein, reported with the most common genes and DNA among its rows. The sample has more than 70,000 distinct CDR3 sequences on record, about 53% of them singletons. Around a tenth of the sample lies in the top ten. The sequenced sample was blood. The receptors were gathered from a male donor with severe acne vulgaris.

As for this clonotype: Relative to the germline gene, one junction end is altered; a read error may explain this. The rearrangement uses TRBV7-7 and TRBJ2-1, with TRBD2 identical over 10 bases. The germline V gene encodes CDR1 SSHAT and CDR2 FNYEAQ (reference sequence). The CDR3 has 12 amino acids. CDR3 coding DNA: TGTGCTAGCAGCCTGACTAGCGGGGAGCAGTTCTTC. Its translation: CASSLTSGEQFF.

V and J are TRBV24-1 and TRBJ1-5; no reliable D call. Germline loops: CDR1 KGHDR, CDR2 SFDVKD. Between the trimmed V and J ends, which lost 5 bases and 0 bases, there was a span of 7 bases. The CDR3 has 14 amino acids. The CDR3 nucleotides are TGTGCCACCAGTGGCGACACTAGCAATCAGCCCCAGCATTTT. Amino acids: CATSGDTSNQPQHF.

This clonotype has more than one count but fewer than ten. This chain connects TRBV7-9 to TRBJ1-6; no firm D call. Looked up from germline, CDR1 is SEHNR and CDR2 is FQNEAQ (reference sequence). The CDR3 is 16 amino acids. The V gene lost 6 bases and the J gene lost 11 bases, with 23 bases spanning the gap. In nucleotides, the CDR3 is TGTGCCAGCAGTTCCTTCGATATTCTAACCAGAGCACCCCTCCACTTT. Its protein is CASSSFDILTRAPLHF.

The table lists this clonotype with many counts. In DNA form, the CDR3 reads TGTGCCAGCAGCTTAGTACTCTCTATGGGTCCCGGGGAGCTGTTTTTT. Amino acid sequence: CASSLVLSMGPGELFF. The rearrangement uses TRBV7-2 and TRBJ2-2, with no clear D. CDR1 and CDR2 (germline): SGHTA, FQGNSA. The V and J ends lost 1 base and 6 bases respectively, with 15 bases between them. This CDR3 region has 16 residues.

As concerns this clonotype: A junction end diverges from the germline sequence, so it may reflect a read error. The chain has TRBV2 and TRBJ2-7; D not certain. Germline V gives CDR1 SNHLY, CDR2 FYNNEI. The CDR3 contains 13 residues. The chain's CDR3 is CASSESATYDQYF. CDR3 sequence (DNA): TGTGCCAGCAGTGAATCGGCAACCTACGATCAGTACTTC.

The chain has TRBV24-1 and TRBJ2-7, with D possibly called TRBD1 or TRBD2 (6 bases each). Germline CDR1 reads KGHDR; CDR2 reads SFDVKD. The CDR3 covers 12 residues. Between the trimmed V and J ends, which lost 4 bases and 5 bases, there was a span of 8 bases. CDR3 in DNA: TGTGCCACCAGTGAAGGGGGGAACGAGCAGTACTTC. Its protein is CATSEGGNEQYF.

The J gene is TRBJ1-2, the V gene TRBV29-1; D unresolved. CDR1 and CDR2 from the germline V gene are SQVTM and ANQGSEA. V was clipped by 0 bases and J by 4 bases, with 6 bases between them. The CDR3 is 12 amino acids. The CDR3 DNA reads TGCAGCGTTGAAGAGCGGCTCTATGGCTACACCTTC. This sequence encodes CSVEERLYGYTF.

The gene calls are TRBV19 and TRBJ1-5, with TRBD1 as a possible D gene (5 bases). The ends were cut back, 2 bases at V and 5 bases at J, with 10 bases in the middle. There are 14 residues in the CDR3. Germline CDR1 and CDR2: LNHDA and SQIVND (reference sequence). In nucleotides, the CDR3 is TGTGCCAGTAGTATATCAGGGAGACATCAGCCCCAGCATTTT. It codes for CASSISGRHQPQHF.

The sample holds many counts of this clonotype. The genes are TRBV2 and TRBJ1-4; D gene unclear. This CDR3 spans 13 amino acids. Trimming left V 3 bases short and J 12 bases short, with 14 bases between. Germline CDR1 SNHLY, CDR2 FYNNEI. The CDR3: CASSDGGTTELFF. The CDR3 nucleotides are TGTGCCAGCAGTGATGGTGGAACGACGGAACTGTTTTTT.

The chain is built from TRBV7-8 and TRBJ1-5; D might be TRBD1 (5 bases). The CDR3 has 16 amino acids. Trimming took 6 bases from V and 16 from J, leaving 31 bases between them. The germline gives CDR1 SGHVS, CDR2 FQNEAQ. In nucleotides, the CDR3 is TGTGCCAGCAGGTTCGCTCCGGGACTAGCGGGAGCCCTACACCATTTT. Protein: CASRFAPGLAGALHHF.

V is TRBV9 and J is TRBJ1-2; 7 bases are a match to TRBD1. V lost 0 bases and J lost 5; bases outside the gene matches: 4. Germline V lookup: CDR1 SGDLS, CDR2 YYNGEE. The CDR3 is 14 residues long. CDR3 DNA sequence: TGTGCCAGCAGCGTAGCTGGGACAGATTATGGCTACACCTTC. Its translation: CASSVAGTDYGYTF.

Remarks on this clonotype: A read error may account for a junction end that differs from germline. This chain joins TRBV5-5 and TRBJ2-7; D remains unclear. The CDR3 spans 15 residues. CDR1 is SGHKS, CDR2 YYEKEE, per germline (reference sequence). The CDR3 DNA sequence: TGCGCCAGCAGCTTGGATTCGGGTTGGGGCTACGAGCAGTACTTC. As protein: CASSLDSGWGYEQYF.

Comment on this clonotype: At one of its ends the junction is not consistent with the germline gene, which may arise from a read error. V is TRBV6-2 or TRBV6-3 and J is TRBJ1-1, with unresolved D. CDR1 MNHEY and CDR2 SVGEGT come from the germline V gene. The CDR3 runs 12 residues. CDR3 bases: TGTGTCAGCAGTGAGATGAACACTGAAGCTTTCTTT. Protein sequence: CVSSEMNTEAFF.

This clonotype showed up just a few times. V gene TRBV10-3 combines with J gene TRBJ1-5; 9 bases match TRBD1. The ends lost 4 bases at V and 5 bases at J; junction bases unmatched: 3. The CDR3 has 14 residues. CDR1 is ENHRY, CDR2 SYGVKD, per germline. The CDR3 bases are TGTGCCATCAGTGTACGACAGGGGGATCAGCCCCAGCATTTT. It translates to CAISVRQGDQPQHF.

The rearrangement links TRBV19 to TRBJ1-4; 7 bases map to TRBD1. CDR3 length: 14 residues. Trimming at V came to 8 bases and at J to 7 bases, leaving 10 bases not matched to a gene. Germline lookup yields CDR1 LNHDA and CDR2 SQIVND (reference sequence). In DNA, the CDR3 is TGTGCCAGTTCACCGGGACAGTCGGGTGAAAAACTGTTTTTT. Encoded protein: CASSPGQSGEKLFF.

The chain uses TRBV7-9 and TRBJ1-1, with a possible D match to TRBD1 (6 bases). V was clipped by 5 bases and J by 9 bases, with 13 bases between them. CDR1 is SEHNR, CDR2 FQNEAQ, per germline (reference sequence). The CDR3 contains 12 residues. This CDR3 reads CASSPGVAKAFF. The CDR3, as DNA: TGTGCCAGCAGCCCAGGGGTAGCGAAAGCTTTCTTT. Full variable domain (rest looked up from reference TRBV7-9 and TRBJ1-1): DTGVSQNPRHKITKRGQNVTFRCDPISEHNRLYWYRQTLGQGPEFLTYFQNEAQLEKSRLLSDRFSAERPKGSFSTLEIQRTEQGDSAMYLCASSPGVAKAFFGQGTRLTVV.

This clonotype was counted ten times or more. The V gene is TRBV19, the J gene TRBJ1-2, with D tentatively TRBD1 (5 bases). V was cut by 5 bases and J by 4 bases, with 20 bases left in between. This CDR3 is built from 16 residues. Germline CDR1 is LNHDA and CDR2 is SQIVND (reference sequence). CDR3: CASSPPTGVLGYGYTF. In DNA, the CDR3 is TGTGCCAGTAGTCCACCAACGGGGGTTCTAGGCTATGGCTACACCTTC. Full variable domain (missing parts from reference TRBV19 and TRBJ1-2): DGGITQSPKYLFRKEGQNVTLSCEQNLNHDAMYWYRQDPGQGLRLIYYSQIVNDFQKGDIAEGYSVSREKKESFPLTVTSAQKNPTAFYLCASSPPTGVLGYGYTFGSGTRLTVV.

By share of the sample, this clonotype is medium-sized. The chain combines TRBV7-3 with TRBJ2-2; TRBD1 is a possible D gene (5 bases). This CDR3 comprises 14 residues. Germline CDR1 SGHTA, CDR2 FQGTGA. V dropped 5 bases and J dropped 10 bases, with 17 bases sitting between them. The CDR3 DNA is TGTGCCAGCAGCCTTTTCGCGGTGGGGCAGGAGCTGTTTTTT. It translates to CASSLFAVGQELFF.

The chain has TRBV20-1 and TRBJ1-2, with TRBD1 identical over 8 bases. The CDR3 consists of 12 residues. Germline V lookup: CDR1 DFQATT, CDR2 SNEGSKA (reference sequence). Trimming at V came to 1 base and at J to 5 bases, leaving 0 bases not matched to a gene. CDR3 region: CSARGQGYGYTF. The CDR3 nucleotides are TGCAGTGCTAGAGGACAGGGGTATGGCTACACCTTC.